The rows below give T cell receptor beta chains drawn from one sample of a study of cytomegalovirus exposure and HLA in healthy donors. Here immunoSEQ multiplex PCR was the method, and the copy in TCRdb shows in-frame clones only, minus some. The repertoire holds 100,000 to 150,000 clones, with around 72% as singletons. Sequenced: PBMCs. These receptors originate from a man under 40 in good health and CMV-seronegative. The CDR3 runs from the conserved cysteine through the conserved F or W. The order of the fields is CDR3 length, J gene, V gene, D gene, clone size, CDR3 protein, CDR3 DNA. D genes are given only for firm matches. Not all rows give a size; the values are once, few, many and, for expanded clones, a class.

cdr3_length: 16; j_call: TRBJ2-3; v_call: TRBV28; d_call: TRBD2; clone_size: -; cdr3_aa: CASSSLAGVSTDTQYF; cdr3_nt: TGTGCCAGCAGTTCCCTAGCGGGGGTTAGCACAGATACGCAGTATTTT
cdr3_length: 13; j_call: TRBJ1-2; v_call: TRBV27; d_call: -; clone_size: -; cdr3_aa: CASSNTGLGGYTF; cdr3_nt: TGTGCCAGCAGTAATACAGGGTTAGGTGGCTACACCTTC
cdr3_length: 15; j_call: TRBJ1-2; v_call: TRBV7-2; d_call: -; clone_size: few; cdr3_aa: CASSPTARFFYGYTF; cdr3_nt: TGTGCCAGCAGCCCGACAGCCAGATTTTTCTATGGCTACACCTTC
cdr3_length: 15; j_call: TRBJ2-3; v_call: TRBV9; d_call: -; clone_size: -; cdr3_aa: CASSEGVSSTDTQYF; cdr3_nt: TGTGCCAGCAGCGAAGGGGTGTCTAGCACAGATACGCAGTATTTT
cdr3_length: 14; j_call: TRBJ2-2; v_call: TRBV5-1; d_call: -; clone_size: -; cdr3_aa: CASGPYDSPGELFF; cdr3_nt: TGCGCCAGCGGACCTTACGACAGTCCCGGGGAGCTGTTTTTT
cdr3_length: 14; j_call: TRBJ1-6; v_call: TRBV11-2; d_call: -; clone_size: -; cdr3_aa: CASSLAGEYSPLHF; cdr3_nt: TGTGCCAGCAGCTTAGCAGGGGAATATTCACCCCTCCACTTT
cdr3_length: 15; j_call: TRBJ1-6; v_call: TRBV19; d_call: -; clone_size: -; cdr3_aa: CASTTILGGGSPLHF; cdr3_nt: TGTGCCAGTACCACAATCCTAGGCGGCGGATCACCCCTCCACTTT
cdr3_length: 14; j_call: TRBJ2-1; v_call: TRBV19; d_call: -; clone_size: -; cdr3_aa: CASSIRGAFNEQFF; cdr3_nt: TGTGCCAGTAGTATAAGGGGCGCGTTTAATGAGCAGTTCTTC
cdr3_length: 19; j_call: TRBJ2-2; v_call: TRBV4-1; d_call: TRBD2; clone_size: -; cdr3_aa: CASSQDLIVAGGSTGELFF; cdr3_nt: TGCGCCAGCAGCCAGGACCTCATTGTGGCGGGGGGAAGCACCGGGGAGCTGTTTTTT
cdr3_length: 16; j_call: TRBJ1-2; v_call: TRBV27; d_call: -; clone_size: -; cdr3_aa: CASSSLKTGPDYGYTF; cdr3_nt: TGTGCCAGCAGTTCCCTTAAGACAGGACCGGACTATGGCTACACCTTC
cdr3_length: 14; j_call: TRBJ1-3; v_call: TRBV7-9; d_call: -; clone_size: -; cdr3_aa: CASSADSSGNTIYF; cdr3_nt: TGTGCCAGCAGCGCGGACAGCTCTGGAAACACCATATATTTT
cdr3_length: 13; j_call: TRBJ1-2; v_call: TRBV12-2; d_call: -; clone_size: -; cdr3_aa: CASRLEQGHGYTF; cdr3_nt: TGTGCAAGTCGCTTAGAACAGGGCCATGGCTACACCTTC
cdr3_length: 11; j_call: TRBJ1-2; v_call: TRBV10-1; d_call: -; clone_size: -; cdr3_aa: CASWQGNGYTF; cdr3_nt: TGCGCCAGCTGGCAGGGAAATGGCTACACCTTC
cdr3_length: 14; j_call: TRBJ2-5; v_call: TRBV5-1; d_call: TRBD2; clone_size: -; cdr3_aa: CASRLAGVQETQYF; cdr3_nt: TGCGCCAGCAGGTTAGCGGGGGTCCAAGAGACCCAGTACTTC
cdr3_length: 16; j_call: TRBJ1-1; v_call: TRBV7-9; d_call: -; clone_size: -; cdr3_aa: CASSSRDGLENTEAFF; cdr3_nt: TGTGCCAGCAGCTCGCGAGATGGACTCGAGAACACTGAAGCTTTCTTT
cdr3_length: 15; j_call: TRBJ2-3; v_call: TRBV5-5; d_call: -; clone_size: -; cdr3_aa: CASSLGRKLTDTQYF; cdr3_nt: TGCGCCAGCAGCCTAGGGAGGAAACTCACAGATACGCAGTATTTT
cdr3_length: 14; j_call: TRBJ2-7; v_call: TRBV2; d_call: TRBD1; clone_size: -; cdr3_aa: CASRVQGSSDEQYF; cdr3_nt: TGTGCCAGCAGGGTACAGGGGTCCTCCGACGAGCAGTACTTC
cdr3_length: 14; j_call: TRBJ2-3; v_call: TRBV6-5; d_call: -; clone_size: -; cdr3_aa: CASSMRVRTDTQYF; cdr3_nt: TGTGCCAGCAGTATGAGGGTACGCACAGATACGCAGTATTTT
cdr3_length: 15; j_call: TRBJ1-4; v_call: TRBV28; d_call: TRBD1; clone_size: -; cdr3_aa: CASSLTRDRGGKLFF; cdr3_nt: TGTGCCAGCAGTCTCACGCGGGACAGGGGGGGAAAACTGTTTTTT
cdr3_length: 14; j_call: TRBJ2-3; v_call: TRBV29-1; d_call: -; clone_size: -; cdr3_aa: CSVGSGTSTDTQYF; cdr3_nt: TGCAGCGTTGGATCGGGGACTAGCACAGATACGCAGTATTTT
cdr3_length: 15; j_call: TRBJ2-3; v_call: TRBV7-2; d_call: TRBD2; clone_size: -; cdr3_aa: CASRQLAVSGDTQYF; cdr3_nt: TGTGCCAGCAGGCAACTAGCGGTATCGGGGGATACGCAGTATTTT
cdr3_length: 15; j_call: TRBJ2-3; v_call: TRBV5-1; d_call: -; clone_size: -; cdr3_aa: CASSLVGQHTDTQYF; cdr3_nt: TGCGCCAGCAGCTTGGTTGGACAGCACACAGATACGCAGTATTTT
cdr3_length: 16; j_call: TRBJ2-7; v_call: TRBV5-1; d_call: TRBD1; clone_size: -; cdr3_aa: CASSPRAGGFRYEQYF; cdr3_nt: TGCGCCAGCAGCCCCAGGGCAGGGGGCTTTAGGTACGAGCAGTACTTC
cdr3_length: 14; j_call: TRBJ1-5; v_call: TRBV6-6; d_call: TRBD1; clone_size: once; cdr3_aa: CASSATGGNQPQHF; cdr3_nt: TGTGCCAGCAGTGCGACAGGGGGCAATCAGCCCCAGCATTTT
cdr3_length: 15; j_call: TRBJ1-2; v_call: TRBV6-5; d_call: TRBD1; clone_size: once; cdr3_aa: CASSRGTGAYYGYTF; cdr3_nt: TGTGCCAGCAGCCGGGGGACAGGGGCGTACTATGGCTACACCTTC
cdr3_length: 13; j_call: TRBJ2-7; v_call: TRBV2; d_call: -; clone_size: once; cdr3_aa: CASSDQINYEQYF; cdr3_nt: TGTGCCAGCAGTGATCAGATTAACTACGAGCAGTACTTC
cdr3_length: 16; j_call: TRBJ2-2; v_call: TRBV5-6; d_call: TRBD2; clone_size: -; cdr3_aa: CASSLVGGADTGELFF; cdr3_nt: TGTGCCAGCAGCTTGGTCGGGGGGGCCGACACCGGGGAGCTGTTTTTT
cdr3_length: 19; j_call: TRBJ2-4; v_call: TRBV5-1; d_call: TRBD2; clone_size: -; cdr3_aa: CASSLGTPSAGGPGNIQYF; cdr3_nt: TGCGCCAGCAGCTTGGGAACCCCTTCAGCGGGGGGACCCGGGAACATTCAGTACTTC
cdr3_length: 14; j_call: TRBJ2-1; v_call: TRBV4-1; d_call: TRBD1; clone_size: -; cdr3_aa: CASSSRQGLNEQFF; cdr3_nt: TGCGCCAGCAGCTCCCGACAGGGATTAAATGAGCAGTTCTTC
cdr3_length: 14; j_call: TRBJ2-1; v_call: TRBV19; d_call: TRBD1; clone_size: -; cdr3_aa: CASSTWDSYNEQFF; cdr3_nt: TGTGCCAGTAGTACCTGGGACAGCTACAATGAGCAGTTCTTC
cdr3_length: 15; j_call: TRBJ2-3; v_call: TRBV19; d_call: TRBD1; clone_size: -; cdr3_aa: CASSRGQQTSDTQYF; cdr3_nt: TGTGCCAGTAGTAGGGGACAGCAAACATCAGATACGCAGTATTTT
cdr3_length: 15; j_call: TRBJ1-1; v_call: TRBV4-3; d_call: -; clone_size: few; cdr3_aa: CASSHADTRNTEAFF; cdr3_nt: TGCGCCAGCAGCCATGCGGACACGAGGAACACTGAAGCTTTCTTT
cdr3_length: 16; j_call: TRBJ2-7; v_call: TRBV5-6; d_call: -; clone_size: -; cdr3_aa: CASSLAGQFGSYEQYF; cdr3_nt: TGTGCCAGCAGCTTGGCCGGACAGTTTGGCTCCTACGAGCAGTACTTC
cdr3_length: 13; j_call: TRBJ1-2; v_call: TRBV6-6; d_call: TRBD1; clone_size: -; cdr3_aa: CASRGQGIYGYTF; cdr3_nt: TGTGCCAGCAGGGGACAGGGGATCTATGGCTACACCTTC
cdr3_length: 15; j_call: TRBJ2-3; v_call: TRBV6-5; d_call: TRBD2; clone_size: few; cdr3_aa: CASSTSGGATDTQYF; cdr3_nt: TGTGCCAGCAGTACCTCGGGGGGGGCTACAGATACGCAGTATTTT
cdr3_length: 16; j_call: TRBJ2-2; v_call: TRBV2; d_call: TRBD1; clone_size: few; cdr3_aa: CASSAQGAQDTGELFF; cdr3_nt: TGTGCCAGCAGTGCCCAGGGGGCGCAAGACACCGGGGAGCTGTTTTTT